The sequence of this TCR beta chain was determined in a study of vaccination and CD4 T cells after COVID-19 (dated by TCRdb to the early 2020s). Background for the entire study: SARS-CoV-2 positivity had been established in the convalescent patients by nasal swab PCR, and mild disease was recorded in roughly 10 of these patients and severe disease in one. The convalescent cohort included six males and four females, with two Hispanic individuals, seven Caucasians, two Asians and one multiracial person. Two doses of either the Pfizer-BioNTech BNT162b2 vaccine (n=8) or the Moderna mRNA-1273 vaccine (n=2) were administered to participants. Post-COVID blood samples from convalescent patients were collected a median of 101 days after diagnosis, with a range of roughly 35 to 180 days. Post-vaccine blood samples were taken a median of 72 days after the second vaccine dose, with a range of about 13 to 241 days. Culture stimuli were overlapping spike peptide pools from SARS-CoV-2 and from the common cold coronaviruses HCoV-NL63, HCoV-OC43 and HCoV-229E. Control cultures used a CEFX viral epitope pool as positive control, an HIV-1 Nef peptide pool as negative control, or no peptide. In roughly eleven COVID-19 convalescent patients and a few infection-naive healthy vaccine recipients, the spike-specific CD4+ TCR repertoire before mRNA vaccination was compared with the repertoire after mRNA vaccination. The paper as a whole reports these results and caveats: The median number of SARS-CoV-2-reactive clonotypes rose from about 19 after infection to some 37 after vaccination, but the change was not significant. In convalescent patients, nearly all vaccine-specific clones (304 of 307) were found to be mono-reactive for SARS-CoV-2 spike rather than cross-reactive with common cold coronaviruses. Among the post-vaccine SARS-CoV-2-reactive clones in convalescent patients, a median around 90% showed up only after vaccination, which suggests vaccine-specific priming. The number of convalescent patients in the study was relatively small, and the study did not examine early timepoints following natural infection.

According to the germline V gene (reference sequence), CDR1 reads MNHEY and CDR2 reads SMNVEV. The CDR3 starts with the cysteine, ends with the phenylalanine, and has 15 residues. This entry keeps only the CDR3 DNA: 45 bases, framed from base 1. The V end gives up 8 bases and the J end 7 bases, leaving 11 bases in the junction not matched to a gene. The treatment or condition label, read with the paper, signifies: roughly ten-day PBMC culture with coronavirus spike peptide pools or control peptides (ViraFEST assay). The study used the ViraFEST assay, which expanded antigen-specific T cells with peptide pools and then identified expanded clonotypes by TCR sequencing. The positive SARS-CoV-2 PCR tests of the convalescent patients were dated from March to December 2020, before the Alpha, Beta and Delta variants emerged in the United States. Each well held 2 million to 2.5 million PBMCs cultured with approximately 10 ug/ml peptide pools in IMDM containing around 5% human AB serum and 7.5 to 10 IU/ml IL-2. On days 3 and 7, half of the culture medium was replaced with fresh IL-2-containing medium. Once the cells had been in culture for 9 to 10 days, the EasySep CD4+ T cell isolation kit was used to isolate CD4+ T cells by negative selection. Ficoll-Paque Plus gradient centrifugation was used to isolate PBMCs from whole blood, and the isolated PBMCs were then either used fresh or cryopreserved at -140C. Each culture condition was generally run in triplicate wells.

As to this clonotype: Its cognate antigen has yet to be identified. No base quality values were provided; no much bigger clone lies one nucleotide off.

Libraries were built with PCR. DNA from cultured CD4+ T cells was subjected to TCR sequencing with the Oncomine TCR Beta short-read assay at the Johns Hopkins FTIC core. The QIAamp micro DNA kit was used to extract genomic DNA from the cultured CD4+ T cells. Oncomine TCR Beta libraries from cultured CD4+ T cells were pooled using unique dual indexes and sequenced on an Illumina iSeq 100. The authors' pipeline ran thus. Non-productive sequences were filtered out, and CDR3s that did not start with C, did not end with F or W, or were shorter than 7 amino acids were discarded. The MANAFEST web application was used to identify antigen-specific clonotypes by comparing peptide-stimulated wells against reference wells and other culture wells. To be called positive, a clone needed an FDR below 0.05, an odds ratio above 5, and a productive frequency above 0.1% in at least two of three replicate wells. A clonotype was classed as cross-reactive if the clonotype showed significant expansion both in SARS-CoV-2 spike wells and in at least one common cold coronavirus spike condition. Levenshtein distances (stringdist) and unrooted phylogenetic trees (ape) in R version 3.6.1 were used to assess CDR3 homology. TCRdb reran the public reads through fastp at Q25 and MiXCR, keeping productive beta chains. Identical CDR3 protein sequences are pooled into one entry, listed with their most common genes and DNA. The V and J calls come from TCRdb's annotation, not from the publication. This sample lists approximately 8,700 distinct CDR3 sequences; about 25% were detected once. The top ten clones comprise about 12% of the sample.

The sequenced sample was CD4+ T cells from blood, cultured in vitro, obtained after SARS-CoV-2 vaccination. The receptor chain draws on TRBV27 and TRBJ1-2; TRBD1 fits 12 bases in the junction. The sequence was obtained from a human donor who had recovered from COVID-19. The CDR3 reads CASGLSGTGGFGYTF. The DNA sequence is given as TGTGCCAGCGGATTATCCGGGACAGGGGGCTTTGGCTACACCTTC.